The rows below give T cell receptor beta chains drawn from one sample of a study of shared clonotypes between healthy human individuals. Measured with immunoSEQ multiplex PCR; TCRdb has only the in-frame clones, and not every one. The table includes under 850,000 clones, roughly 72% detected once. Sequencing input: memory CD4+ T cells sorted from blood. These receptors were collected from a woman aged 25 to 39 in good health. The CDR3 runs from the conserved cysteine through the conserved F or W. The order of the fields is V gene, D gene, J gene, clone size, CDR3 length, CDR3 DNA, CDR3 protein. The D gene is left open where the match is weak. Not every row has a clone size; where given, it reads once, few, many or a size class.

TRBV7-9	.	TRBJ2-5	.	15	TGTGCCAGCAGCTTACGGGCAGGGCTACAAGAGACCCAGTACTTC	CASSLRAGLQETQYF
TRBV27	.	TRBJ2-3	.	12	TGTGCCAGCAGTCTTAACTACGTGACGCAGTATTTT	CASSLNYVTQYF
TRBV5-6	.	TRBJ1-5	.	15	TGTGCCAGCAGCACCTGGGCTTCTAGCAATCAGCCCCAGCATTTT	CASSTWASSNQPQHF
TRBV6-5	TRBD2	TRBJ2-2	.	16	TGTGCCAGCAGTTACTCGACTAGCGGTACTACCGGGGAGCTGTTTTTT	CASSYSTSGTTGELFF
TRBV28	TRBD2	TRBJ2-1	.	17	TGTGCCAGCAGTTCACTAGCGGGTGGGATGTTCTACAATGAGCAGTTCTTC	CASSSLAGGMFYNEQFF
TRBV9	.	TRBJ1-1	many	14	TGTGCCAGCAGCGTGAGTTGGGGGAACACTGAAGCTTTCTTT	CASSVSWGNTEAFF
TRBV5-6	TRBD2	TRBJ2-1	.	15	TGTGCCAGCAGCCCCCTAGCGGGCCCTTACAATGAGCAGTTCTTC	CASSPLAGPYNEQFF
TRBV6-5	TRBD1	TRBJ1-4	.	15	TGTGCCAGCAGATATAGAGGACAGGGAGATGAAAAACTGTTTTTT	CASRYRGQGDEKLFF
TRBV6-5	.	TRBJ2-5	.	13	TGTGCCAGCAGCCGGATCCAGGGGGAGACCCAGTACTTC	CASSRIQGETQYF
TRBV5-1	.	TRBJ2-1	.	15	TGCGCCAGCAGGCTCGAGCCGGCGCCGTACAATGAGCAGTTCTTC	CASRLEPAPYNEQFF
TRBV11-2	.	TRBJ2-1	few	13	TGTGCCAGCAGCTTCGGGTCAAGAGGTGAGCAGTTCTTC	CASSFGSRGEQFF
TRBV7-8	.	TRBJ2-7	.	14	TGTGCCAGCAGCTTAGTTTTAGAGTCCTACGAGCAGTACTTC	CASSLVLESYEQYF
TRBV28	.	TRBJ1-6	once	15	TGTGCCAGCAGTTTACCGGGACACTATAATTCACCCCTCCACTTT	CASSLPGHYNSPLHF
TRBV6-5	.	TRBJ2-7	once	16	TGTGCCAGCAGTTTGAGGGACGTCCGGCCCCCCTACGAGCAGTACTTC	CASSLRDVRPPYEQYF
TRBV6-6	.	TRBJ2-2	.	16	TGTGCCAGCAGTTACACAACACAGGGGAGGACCGGGGAGCTGTTTTTT	CASSYTTQGRTGELFF
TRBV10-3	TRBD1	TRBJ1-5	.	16	TGTGCCATCAGTGAAGGGACAGGAGCTCTCAATCAGCCCCAGCATTTT	CAISEGTGALNQPQHF
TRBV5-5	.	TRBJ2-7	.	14	TGTGCCAGCAGTATCCTAGGGACTGGGTACGAGCAGTACTTC	CASSILGTGYEQYF
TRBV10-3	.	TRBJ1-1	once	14	TGTGCCATCAGTGAGGGCAATCAGAACACTGAAGCTTTCTTT	CAISEGNQNTEAFF
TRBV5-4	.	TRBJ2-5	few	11	TGTGCCAGCAGCTTGCAAGAGACCCAGTACTTC	CASSLQETQYF
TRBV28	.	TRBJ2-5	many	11	TGTGCCAGCAGTCCGCTAAAGACCCAGTACTTC	CASSPLKTQYF
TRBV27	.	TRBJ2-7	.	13	TGTGCCAGCAGTTTAGGACTCTCCTACGAGCAGTACTTC	CASSLGLSYEQYF
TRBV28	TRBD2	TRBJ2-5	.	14	TGTGCCAGCAGGGGTAGCGGGGACCAAGAGACCCAGTACTTC	CASRGSGDQETQYF
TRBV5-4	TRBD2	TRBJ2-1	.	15	TGTGCCAGCAGCTTGGATAGCGGGAGGTCCAATGAGCAGTTCTTC	CASSLDSGRSNEQFF
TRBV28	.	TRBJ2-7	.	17	TGTGCCAGCAGTTTACGGCAGGGGGTCGGAGGGTACAACGAGCAGTACTTC	CASSLRQGVGGYNEQYF
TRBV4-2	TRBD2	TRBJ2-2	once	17	TGTGCCAGCAGCCCCCCCGAGCGGGAGGTTGACACCGGGGAGCTGTTTTTT	CASSPPEREVDTGELFF
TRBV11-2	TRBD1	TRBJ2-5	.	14	TGTGCCAGCAGCGAGGGACAGATCCAAGAGACCCAGTACTTC	CASSEGQIQETQYF
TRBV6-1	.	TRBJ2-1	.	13	TGTGCCAGCAGTGAAGAGGCGGACAATGAGCAGTTCTTC	CASSEEADNEQFF
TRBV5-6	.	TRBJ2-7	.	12	TGTGCCAGCAACCCACAGGGAGCCGAGCAGTACTTC	CASNPQGAEQYF
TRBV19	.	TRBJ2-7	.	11	TGTGCCAGTGGACTTCCGCACGAGCAGTACTTC	CASGLPHEQYF
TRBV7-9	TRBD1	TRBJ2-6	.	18	TGTGCCAGCAGTTCCGACAGGGGTATATACTCTGGGGCCAACGTCCTGACTTTC	CASSSDRGIYSGANVLTF
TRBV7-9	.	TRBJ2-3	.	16	TGTGCCAGCAGCTTAGTCCCACAGGCTAGCACAGATACGCAGTATTTT	CASSLVPQASTDTQYF
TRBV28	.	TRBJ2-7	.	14	TGTGCCAGCAGAGGAACAGGGAGCTCCTACGAGCAGTACTTC	CASRGTGSSYEQYF
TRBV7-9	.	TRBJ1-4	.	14	TGTGCCAGCAGCTTAGGGGCACCCAATGAAAAACTGTTTTTT	CASSLGAPNEKLFF
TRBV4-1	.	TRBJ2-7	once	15	TGCGCCAGCAGCCAAAAACCGGGAAGTTTGGTAGAGCAGTACTTC	CASSQKPGSLVEQYF
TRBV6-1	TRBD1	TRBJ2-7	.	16	TGTGCCAGCAGTGGCGGGACAGGGGGCCTCTCCTACGAGCAGTACTTC	CASSGGTGGLSYEQYF
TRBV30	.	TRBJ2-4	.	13	TGTGCCTGGAGTTCTCTCCAGGGTGGGATTCAGTACTTC	CAWSSLQGGIQYF
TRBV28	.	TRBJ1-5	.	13	TGTGCCAGCAGCGGACAAAGGGATCAGCCCCAGCATTTT	CASSGQRDQPQHF
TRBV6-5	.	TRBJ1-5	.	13	TGTGCCAGCATGAGGGGCGGGGATCAGCCCCAGCATTTT	CASMRGGDQPQHF
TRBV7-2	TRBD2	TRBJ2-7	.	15	TGTGCCAGCAGCTGGACCAGCGGGACGGGTTACGAGCAGTACTTC	CASSWTSGTGYEQYF
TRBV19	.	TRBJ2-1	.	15	TGTGCCAGTAGTATACAGGGGCAGGGTGACAATGAGCAGTTCTTC	CASSIQGQGDNEQFF
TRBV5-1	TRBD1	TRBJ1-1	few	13	TGCGCCAGCAGCTACAGGGGCGTCACTGAAGCTTTCTTT	CASSYRGVTEAFF
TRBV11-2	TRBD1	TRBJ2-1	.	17	TGTGCCAGCAGCTTGAAATTCGGGACAGGGAGTCGCGATGAGCAGTTCTTC	CASSLKFGTGSRDEQFF
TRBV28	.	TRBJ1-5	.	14	TGTGCCAGCAGTTGGACGGACCCCATACAGCCCCAGCATTTT	CASSWTDPIQPQHF
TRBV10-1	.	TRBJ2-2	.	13	TGCGCCAGCAGTGGCGGGATCACCGGGGAGCTGTTTTTT	CASSGGITGELFF
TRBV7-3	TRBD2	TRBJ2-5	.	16	TGTGCCAGCAGCTTAAGTGGCCTAGCGGGAGAAGAGACCCAGTACTTC	CASSLSGLAGEETQYF
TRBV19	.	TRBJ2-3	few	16	TGTGCCAGTAGTATAGGTGGACGATCGTTCACAGATACGCAGTATTTT	CASSIGGRSFTDTQYF
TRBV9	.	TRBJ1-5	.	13	TGTGCCAGCAACGGAGGGGAGGATCAGCCCCAGCATTTT	CASNGGEDQPQHF
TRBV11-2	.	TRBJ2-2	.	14	TGTGCCAGCAGCTTATCCCCCAACACCGGGGAGCTGTTTTTT	CASSLSPNTGELFF
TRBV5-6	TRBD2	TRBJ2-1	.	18	TGTGCCAGCAGCTTGGAGCCCTTTCTAGCGGATCTTTACAATGAGCAGTTCTTC	CASSLEPFLADLYNEQFF
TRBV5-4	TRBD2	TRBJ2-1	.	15	TGTGCCAGCAGCAATGGACTAGCCTCCTACAATGAGCAGTTCTTC	CASSNGLASYNEQFF
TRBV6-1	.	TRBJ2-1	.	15	TGTGCCAGCAGTGGCGGGGTCCGCTCCTACAATGAGCAGTTCTTC	CASSGGVRSYNEQFF
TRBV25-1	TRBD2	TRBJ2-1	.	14	TGTGCCAGCAGTGCCCCAGGGACTAACAATGAGCAGTTCTTC	CASSAPGTNNEQFF
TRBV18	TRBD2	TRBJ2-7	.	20	TGTGCCAGCTCACCATCTGACCTGATAGCGGGACCAGGAGGGACCTACGAGCAGTACTTC	CASSPSDLIAGPGGTYEQYF
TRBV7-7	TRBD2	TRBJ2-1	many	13	TGTGCCAGCAGCTCGGGACTAGCGAATGAGCAGTTCTTC	CASSSGLANEQFF
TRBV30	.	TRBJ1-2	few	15	TGTGCCTGGAGTCTACGGACAGTTTCTAACTATGGCTACACCTTC	CAWSLRTVSNYGYTF